The 10 T cell receptor beta chains given below trace back to one sample, sequenced in a study of OX40 agonist ivuxolimab in advanced cancers. The library relied on the immunoSEQ multiplex PCR assay. Drawn from immuneACCESS, this table holds only the in-frame rearrangements with V and J called that TCRdb kept. Clones are partly lost; checked studies trace under half to an unresolved V gene and leave the rest unexplained. This sample has under 80,000 clones in its table, and about 92% of those were observed once. Roughly 10% of the sample is taken by the ten largest. Sample: CD4+ or CD8+ T cells sorted from blood, taken in a trial of the OX40 agonist ivuxolimab. The receptor set was obtained from an adult with an advanced solid tumor such as melanoma, head and neck, liver or kidney cancer.

This sequence joins TRBV28 and TRBJ1-2, with D possibly matching TRBD1 (6 bases). V was cut by 10 bases and J by 2 bases, with 11 bases left in between. This CDR3 spans 12 amino acids. The V gene's germline CDR1 is MDHEN and CDR2 SYDVKM. This CDR3 reads CATYRVNYGYTF. CDR3 coding DNA: TGTGCCACTTACAGGGTCAACTATGGCTACACCTTC.

The chain recombines TRBV2 with TRBJ1-1; 11 nucleotides line up with TRBD1. Germline V lookup: CDR1 SNHLY, CDR2 FYNNEI. The CDR3 spans 16 residues. Trimming at V came to 8 bases and at J to 0 bases, leaving 8 bases not matched to a gene. As DNA, the CDR3 is TGTGCCAGCCCGCCCGGGACAGGGGGTATGAACACTGAAGCTTTCTTT. It encodes CASPPGTGGMNTEAFF.

The gene calls are TRBV29-1 and TRBJ2-1, with D perhaps matching TRBD1 or TRBD2 (6 bases each). Germline V lookup: CDR1 SQVTM, CDR2 ANQGSEA. This CDR3 is built from 18 residues. The V and J ends lost 3 bases and 6 bases respectively, with 27 bases between them. CDR3 loop: CSVEHQGLAPVGGNEQFF. The CDR3 DNA is TGCAGCGTTGAGCACCAGGGGCTAGCGCCGGTGGGGGGCAATGAGCAGTTCTTC.

The CDR3 region has the DNA TGCGCCAGCAGCTTGTGGGGGAGCTCCTACGAGCAGTACTTC. This encodes CASSLWGSSYEQYF. J is TRBJ2-7 and V is TRBV5-1; D is possibly TRBD1 or TRBD2 (5 bases each). CDR3 length: 14 residues. Germline CDR1 and CDR2: SGHRS and YFSETQ. V gave up 1 base and J gave up 0 bases, with 8 bases separating them.

The chain has TRBV9 and TRBJ2-2; TRBD2 matches 12 bases. V dropped 2 bases and J dropped 6; count of bases not matched to a gene: 2. Germline values: CDR1 SGDLS, CDR2 YYNGEE. This CDR3 is built from 15 residues. CDR3 in DNA: TGTGCCAGCAGCGTGCTAGCGGGGGGGCCCGGGGAGCTGTTTTTT. It specifies CASSVLAGGPGELFF.

V gene TRBV19 combines with J gene TRBJ1-1, with 10 bases aligning to TRBD1. CDR1 LNHDA and CDR2 SQIVND come from the germline V gene (reference sequence). CDR3 length: 13 residues. After removal of 10 bases from V and 3 bases from J, the junction contained 5 bases not matched to a gene. The CDR3 bases are TGTGCCATCCGACAGGGGGCGTACACTGAAGCTTTCTTT. It encodes CAIRQGAYTEAFF.

The chain carries TRBV9 and TRBJ1-5; weak D call: TRBD1 (5 bases). CDR3 size: 14 residues. Germline-derived CDR1 and CDR2 are SGDLS and YYNGEE. Trimming cost V 3 bases and J 3 bases, with 10 bases left between them. CDR3 loop: CASSDGGANQPQHF. The CDR3, as DNA: TGTGCCAGCAGCGATGGGGGTGCCAATCAGCCCCAGCATTTT.

This clone came up once. Here the CDR3 reads CASRGQSGEAFF. As DNA, the CDR3 is TGTGCCAGTAGAGGACAGTCCGGGGAAGCTTTCTTT. V gene TRBV19 combines with J gene TRBJ1-1; D may be TRBD1 (6 bases). Germline loops: CDR1 LNHDA, CDR2 SQIVND (reference sequence). Trimming removed 6 bases from V and 8 bases from J, with 13 bases in between. The CDR3 runs to 12 residues.

The J gene is TRBJ2-1, the V gene TRBV9; unclear D gene. The V end lost 3 bases, the J end lost 9 bases, and 19 bases lay between the germline ends. Germline V lookup: CDR1 SGDLS, CDR2 YYNGEE. This CDR3 region has 15 residues. The CDR3 sequence is CASSATGPVVGEQFF. The CDR3 DNA is TGTGCCAGCAGCGCAACGGGCCCCGTGGTTGGTGAGCAGTTCTTC.

V is TRBV5-1 and J is TRBJ1-2; 12 bases are a match to TRBD1. Germline-derived CDR1 and CDR2 are SGHRS and YFSETQ. The CDR3 covers 18 residues. The ends lost 3 bases at V and 4 bases at J; junction bases unmatched: 13. The CDR3 spells CASSSGDRGLPGGYGYTF. The CDR3 DNA follows: TGCGCCAGCAGCTCTGGGGACAGGGGGCTCCCAGGCGGCTATGGCTACACCTTC.